This T cell receptor beta chain comes out of a study of post-analysis software for immune sequencing data. Study context: The patients showed relapsing-remitting, secondary progressive and progressive-relapsing multiple sclerosis courses. General study points: Compared with controls, patients showed significantly lower normalized Chao1 diversity. Samples made in the same batch grouped tightly together by F measure.

Libraries were made from TCR beta cDNA, and they carried unique molecular identifiers. Using its own MiXCR run on the PCR reads, TCRdb lists one record per CDR3 protein. The sample lists roughly 730,000 distinct CDR3 sequences; around 27% were seen once. Regarding this clonotype: Its matching antigen is unknown.

Specimen: blood. The receptor was derived from a girl aged 5 to 17 with multiple sclerosis.

The CDR3 is CASSFQVGTTCEQYF. Here the CDR3 DNA reads TGTGCCAGCAGCTTTCAGGTCGGTACGACCTGCGAGCAGTACTTC. V usage is TRBV12-3 or TRBV12-4 and J usage is TRBJ2-7; no clear D gene. Deletions cut 6 bases from V and 6 bases from J, with 21 bases between. The CDR3 is made up of 15 amino acids.